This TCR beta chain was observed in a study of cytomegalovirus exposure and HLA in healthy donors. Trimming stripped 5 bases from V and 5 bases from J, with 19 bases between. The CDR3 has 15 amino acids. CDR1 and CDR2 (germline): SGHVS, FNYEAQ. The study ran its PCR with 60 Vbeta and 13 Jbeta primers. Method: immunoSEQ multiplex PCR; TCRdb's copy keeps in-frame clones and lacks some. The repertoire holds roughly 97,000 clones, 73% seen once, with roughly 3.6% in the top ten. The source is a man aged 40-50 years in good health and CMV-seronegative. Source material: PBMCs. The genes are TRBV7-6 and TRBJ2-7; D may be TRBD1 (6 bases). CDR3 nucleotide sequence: TGTGCCAGCAGCCCTACTGGGGGCAAAGGGAACGAGCAGTACTTC. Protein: CASSPTGGKGNEQYF.